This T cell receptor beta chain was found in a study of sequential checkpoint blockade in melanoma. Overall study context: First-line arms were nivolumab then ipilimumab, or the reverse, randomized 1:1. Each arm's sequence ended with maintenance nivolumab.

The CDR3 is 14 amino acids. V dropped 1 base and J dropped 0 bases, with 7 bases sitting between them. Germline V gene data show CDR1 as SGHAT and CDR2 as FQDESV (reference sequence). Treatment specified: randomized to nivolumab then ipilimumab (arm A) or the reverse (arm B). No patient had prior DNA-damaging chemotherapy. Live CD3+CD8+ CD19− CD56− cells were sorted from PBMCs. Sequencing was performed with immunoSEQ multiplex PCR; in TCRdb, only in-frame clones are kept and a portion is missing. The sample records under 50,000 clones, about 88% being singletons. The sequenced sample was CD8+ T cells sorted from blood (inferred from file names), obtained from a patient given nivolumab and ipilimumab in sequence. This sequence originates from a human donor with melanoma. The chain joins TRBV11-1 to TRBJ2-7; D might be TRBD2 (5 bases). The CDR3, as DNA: TGTGCCAGCAGCTTAGGCGGGTTCTCCTACGAGCAGTACGTC. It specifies CASSLGGFSYEQYV.